This T cell receptor beta chain was retrieved from a study of cytomegalovirus exposure and HLA in healthy donors. Study findings and constraints: TCR beta sequences reportedly predicted most subjects' HLA-A and HLA-B alleles accurately. A later analysis found TCR association rates differed by HLA locus, highest for DRB1 and lowest for HLA-C.

In the PCR, 60 Vbeta and 13 Jbeta primers were used. Some clones are missing from TCRdb's copy, which holds only in-frame ones; the method was immunoSEQ multiplex PCR. The repertoire has 99,000 or so clones, roughly 80% of them found once; the top ten carry about 6.9%. Trimming left V 2 bases short and J 3 bases short, with 16 bases between. The germline V gene encodes CDR1 MNHNY and CDR2 SVGAGI (reference sequence). The CDR3 spans 16 residues. Concerning this clone: Its antigen is currently unknown.

Healthy people donating bone marrow made up the donors. Sequencing was done on a sample of PBMCs. This receptor was taken from a man younger than 45 in good health and CMV-seropositive. V and J are TRBV6-6 and TRBJ1-2; D not resolved. CDR3: CASSYVRRELDYGYTF. CDR3 nucleotides: TGTGCCAGCAGTTACGTCCGCCGGGAATTGGACTATGGCTACACCTTC.